The sequence of this TCR beta chain was determined in a study of blood T cell repertoires in COVID-19. Study overall: T cells, B-cell-depleted T cells, or PBMCs provided the cDNA or gDNA that served as material.

Participants were aged about 18 to 100 years from 20 to 30 US areas. Participant reports of clinical history set cohort assignment. This CDR3 region has 15 residues. V lost 4 bases and J 0 bases, leaving 13 bases between the germline ends. Germline-derived CDR1 and CDR2 are SGHRS and YFSETQ. This clone occurred once. The repertoire was sequenced with immunoSEQ multiplex PCR; TCRdb's copy has only in-frame clones and lacks some. This table has about 170,000 clones, 75% to 90% appearing once. Sequenced: PBMCs or T cells enriched from blood (not recorded which). The chain has TRBV5-1 and TRBJ2-5; tentative D call: TRBD1 (5 bases). The TCR comes from a woman between 18 and 29 years old who had recovered from COVID-19. CDR3 DNA sequence: TGCGCCAGCAGCCCCCGAGACAGCTACCAAGAGACCCAGTACTTC. Translation gives CASSPRDSYQETQYF. The full variable domain, with the rest looked up from reference TRBV5-1 and TRBJ2-5, is KAGVTQTPRYLIKTRGQQVTLSCSPISGHRSVSWYQQTPGQGLQFLFEYFSETQRNKGNFPGRFSGRQFSNSRSEMNVSTLELGDSALYLCASSPRDSYQETQYFGPGTRLLVL.